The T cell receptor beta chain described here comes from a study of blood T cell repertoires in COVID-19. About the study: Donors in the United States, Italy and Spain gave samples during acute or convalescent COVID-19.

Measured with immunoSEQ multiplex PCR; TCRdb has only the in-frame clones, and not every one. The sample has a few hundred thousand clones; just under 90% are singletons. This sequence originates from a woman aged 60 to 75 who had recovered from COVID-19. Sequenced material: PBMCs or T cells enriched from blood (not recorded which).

DNA of the CDR3: TGTGCCAGTAGTAGACTAGCGGAGAGGGACGAGCAGTACTTC. It encodes CASSRLAERDEQYF. This chain joins TRBV19 and TRBJ2-7, with 9 positions matching TRBD2. CDR1 is LNHDA, CDR2 SQIVND, per germline (reference sequence). J lost 5 bases, V lost 4 bases, and 6 bases had no gene match. The length of the CDR3 is 14 residues.